Shown below are 21 T cell receptor beta chains from a single sample sequenced in a study of stem cell transplantation in POMP-related autoinflammatory disease (dated by TCRdb to the early 2020s). Library preparation used the immunoSEQ multiplex PCR assay. TCRdb re-hosts the immuneACCESS table, in-frame sequences only. Its copies lack some clones; in the studies checked, an unresolved V gene accounts for under half of them, and the cause for the rest is not known. Here the sample has roughly 70,000 clones; under 95% occur a single time. The ten largest make up about 0.66% of the sample. Sample time point, as interpreted from the label and publication: after hematopoietic stem cell transplant. The material was CD4+ T cells from PBMCs, obtained after stem cell transplantation. These receptor sequences come from a human patient with POMP-related autoinflammation and immune dysregulation (PRAID). After a transplant, some T cells may have been passed on by the graft donor.

The chain is built from TRBV20-1 and TRBJ1-5; no reliable D call. CDR3 length equals 9 residues. Germline V CDR1 and CDR2: DFQATT, SNEGSKA (reference sequence). The V gene lost 3 bases and the J gene lost 10 bases, with 4 bases spanning the gap. The CDR3 protein is CSASHPQHF. The CDR3 coding sequence is TGCAGTGCTAGTCATCCCCAGCATTTT.

The genes are TRBV6-1 and TRBJ2-1; the D gene is possibly TRBD2 (7 bases). Germline CDR1 and CDR2: MNHNS and SASEGT. V gave up 2 bases and J gave up 9 bases, with 17 bases separating them. CDR3 length: 15 residues. The CDR3 loop is CASSETPGGGPEQFF. For the CDR3, the DNA is TGTGCCAGCAGTGAAACGCCAGGCGGGGGCCCTGAGCAGTTCTTC.

This chain joins TRBV6-5 and TRBJ2-2; TRBD2 agrees at 7 bases. J gave up 6 bases and V 3 bases, and 7 bases lay outside the gene matches. Germline values: CDR1 MNHEY, CDR2 SVGAGI. The CDR3 covers 15 residues. The CDR3, as DNA: TGTGCCAGCAGTTATGGCGGGAGTCGCGCCGGGGAGCTGTTTTTT. Protein product: CASSYGGSRAGELFF.

The chain employs TRBV6-5 and TRBJ1-4; the D gene is possibly TRBD1 (5 bases). Germline lookup yields CDR1 MNHEY and CDR2 SVGAGI. This CDR3 region has 15 residues. V was shortened by 7 bases and J by 3 bases, with 15 bases between the two germline ends. The CDR3 loop is CASKSQGLANEKLFF. Here the CDR3 DNA reads TGTGCCAGCAAATCGCAGGGTTTGGCTAATGAAAAACTGTTTTTT.

The rearrangement uses TRBV6-6 and TRBJ1-5; D not certain. CDR1 and CDR2 (germline): MNHNY, SVGAGI (reference sequence). The CDR3 is 15 residues long. V was pared by 6 bases and J by 0 bases, with 12 bases between. The CDR3 coding sequence is TGTGCCAGCAGCCAGGCGGACGGTAGCAATCAGCCCCAGCATTTT. Translated, it gives CASSQADGSNQPQHF.

The chain combines TRBV6-5 with TRBJ2-7; TRBD1 matches 8 bases. Losses at the gene ends were 9 bases for V and 4 bases for J; bases not matched to a gene: 2. This CDR3 contains 11 residues. Looked up from germline, CDR1 is MNHEY and CDR2 is SVGAGI. The CDR3 region has the DNA TGTGCCAGAACAGGGGGATACGAGCAGTACTTC. Translating it yields CARTGGYEQYF.

DNA for the CDR3: TGTGCCAGCAGTAGGTCAAACTACGAGCAGTACGTC. This translates into CASSRSNYEQYV. V and J are TRBV28 and TRBJ2-7, with D unresolved. The CDR3 sequence is 12 residues long. Per the germline V gene, CDR1 is MDHEN and CDR2 is SYDVKM. V was trimmed by 5 bases and J by 3 bases, leaving 8 bases between them.

This chain links TRBV5-4 with TRBJ2-7; tentative D call: TRBD1 (5 bases). Germline lookup yields CDR1 SGHNT and CDR2 YYREEE (reference sequence). The CDR3 has 15 residues. With 5 bases removed from V and 1 base from J, the gap between germline ends came to 16 bases. The CDR3: CASSPGLIESYEQYF. The CDR3 DNA sequence: TGTGCCAGCAGTCCAGGGTTAATCGAATCCTACGAGCAGTACTTC.

The chain joins TRBV6-5 to TRBJ2-1, with D possibly TRBD2 on 5 matching bases. This CDR3 is 15 amino acids long. V was clipped by 10 bases and J by 4 bases, with 20 bases between them. Per the germline V gene, CDR1 is MNHEY and CDR2 is SVGAGI. CDR3 in DNA: TGTGCCACCTGGAAGGGCCCTTGGACTTACAATGAGCAGTTCTTC. Translating gives CATWKGPWTYNEQFF.

CDR3 sequence reads: CAWNLQTGAYEQYF. The CDR3 nucleotides read TGTGCCTGGAACTTGCAGACAGGGGCCTACGAGCAGTACTTC. This chain joins TRBV30 and TRBJ2-7, with 8 bases that match TRBD1. Trimming took 4 bases from V and 2 from J; bases not matched to a gene: 7. The CDR3 length is 14 residues. Per the germline V gene, CDR1 is GTSNPN and CDR2 is SVGIG (reference sequence).

The chain joins TRBV18 to TRBJ1-6, with a possible D match to TRBD1 (6 bases). Trimming pared 3 bases from V and 10 bases from J, leaving 16 bases between. The germline gives CDR1 KGHSH, CDR2 LQKENI. This CDR3 has 15 residues. Here the CDR3 DNA reads TGTGCCAGCTCACCGTTAAGGGCAGGGGAATCACCCCTCCACTTT. Residues: CASSPLRAGESPLHF. Full variable domain (missing parts from reference TRBV18 and TRBJ1-6): NAGVMQNPRHLVRRRGQEARLRCSPMKGHSHVYWYRQLPEEGLKFMVYLQKENIIDESGMPKERFSAEFPKEGPSILRIQQVVRGDSAAYFCASSPLRAGESPLHFGNGTRLTVT.

For the CDR3, the DNA is TGTGCCAGCAGTGGACAGGGCGTCACCGGGGAGCTGTTTTTT. Amino acids: CASSGQGVTGELFF. The genes are TRBV2 and TRBJ2-2; 7 nucleotides align to TRBD1. The trim removed 4 bases at V and 4 bases at J, leaving 3 bases unmatched. The CDR3 extends over 14 amino acids. Germline V gene lookup returns CDR1 SNHLY and CDR2 FYNNEI.

The chain recombines TRBV6-5 with TRBJ1-1; maybe TRBD1 (5 bases). The germline gives CDR1 MNHEY, CDR2 SVGAGI. Trimming shortened V by 2 bases and J by 0 bases, and 13 bases separated the two germline ends. CDR3 length equals 16 residues. CDR3 protein: CASSYPADRLNTEAFF. The DNA for the CDR3 is TGTGCCAGCAGTTACCCCGCCGACAGACTGAACACTGAAGCTTTCTTT.

V and J are TRBV28 and TRBJ1-2; a weak D match, TRBD1 (5 bases). V gave up 7 bases and J gave up 8 bases, with 20 bases separating them. Germline assignment: CDR1 MDHEN and CDR2 SYDVKM. This CDR3 is 14 amino acids long. The CDR3 loop reads CASTQTVRIRGYTF. In DNA, the CDR3 is TGTGCCAGCACCCAGACAGTCAGGATCCGGGGCTACACCTTC.

The gene calls are TRBV11-2 and TRBJ2-7, with 7 bases matching TRBD1. The V segment lost 3 bases and the J segment 6 bases; nucleotides outside the gene matches: 2. Germline V gene lookup returns CDR1 SGHAT and CDR2 FQNNGV. This CDR3 region has 12 residues. CDR3 sequence reads: CASSFDRVEQYV. In DNA, the CDR3 is TGTGCCAGCAGCTTCGACAGGGTCGAGCAGTACGTC.

The CDR3 DNA reads TGTGCCAGCAGCATAGACAGGCTTAGGGCCCTCCACTTT. This encodes CASSIDRLRALHF. The chain is built from TRBV7-2 and TRBJ1-6, with D tentatively TRBD1 (6 bases). Germline-derived CDR1 and CDR2 are SGHTA and FQGNSA. V gave up 5 bases and J gave up 14 bases, with 16 bases separating them. The CDR3 consists of 13 residues.

The rearrangement uses TRBV6-1 and TRBJ1-3; maybe TRBD1 (5 bases). Germline V gene data show CDR1 as MNHNS and CDR2 as SASEGT. V lost 0 bases and J 0 bases, leaving 12 bases between the germline ends. CDR3 size: 17 residues. This chain's CDR3 is CASSEAAGTYSGNTIYF. CDR3 nucleotides: TGTGCCAGCAGTGAAGCAGCCGGGACCTACTCTGGAAACACCATATATTTT.

This clone was counted a single time. The chain carries TRBV18 and TRBJ2-5, with D possibly matching TRBD1 (6 bases). V was pared by 3 bases and J by 5 bases, with 13 bases between. Germline CDR1 reads KGHSH; CDR2 reads LQKENI. CDR3 length: 14 residues. The DNA for the CDR3 is TGTGCCAGCTCACCGACAGGTTCTGGGGAGACCCAGTACTTC. Translating gives CASSPTGSGETQYF.

This chain's CDR3 is CSASQGMWGNQPQHF. In nucleotides, the CDR3 is TGCAGTGCTAGTCAGGGTATGTGGGGCAATCAGCCCCAGCATTTT. The chain links TRBV20-1 to TRBJ1-5; tentatively, D is TRBD1 (5 bases). Germline CDR1 and CDR2: DFQATT and SNEGSKA (reference sequence). This CDR3 region has 15 residues. Between the trimmed V and J ends, which lost 3 bases and 2 bases, there was a span of 14 bases.

V usage is TRBV28 and J usage is TRBJ1-6; no clear D. Germline-derived CDR1 and CDR2 are MDHEN and SYDVKM. Trimming removed 2 bases at V and 8 bases at J, with 13 bases between. This CDR3 has 15 amino acids. Written as DNA, the CDR3 is TGTGCCAGCAGTTTAAGGGCTACTCTTCATTCACCCCTCCACTTT. It yields the protein CASSLRATLHSPLHF.

The chain has TRBV7-2 and TRBJ2-3, with 7 bases identical to TRBD2. The CDR3 contains 15 residues. Germline CDR1 reads SGHTA; CDR2 reads FQGNSA. V was clipped by 4 bases and J by 4 bases; unmatched bases: 8. As DNA, the CDR3 is TGTGCCAGCAGCTCCCTGGGAGGGAGTCCAGATACGCAGTATTTT. Its protein product is CASSSLGGSPDTQYF.